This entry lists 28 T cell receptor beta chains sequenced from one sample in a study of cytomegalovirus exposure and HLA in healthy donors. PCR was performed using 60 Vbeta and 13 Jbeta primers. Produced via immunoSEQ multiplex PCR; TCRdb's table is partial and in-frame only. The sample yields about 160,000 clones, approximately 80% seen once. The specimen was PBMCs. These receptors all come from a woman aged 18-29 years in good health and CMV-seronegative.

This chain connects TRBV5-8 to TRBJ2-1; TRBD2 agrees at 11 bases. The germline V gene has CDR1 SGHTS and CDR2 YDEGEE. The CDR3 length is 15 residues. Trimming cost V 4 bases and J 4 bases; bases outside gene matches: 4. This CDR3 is CASSRGLAEYNEQFF. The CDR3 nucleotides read TGTGCCAGCAGCCGGGGACTAGCGGAGTACAATGAGCAGTTCTTC. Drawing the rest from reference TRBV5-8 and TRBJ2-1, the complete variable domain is EAGVTQSPTHLIKTRGQQATLRCSPISGHTSVYWYQQALGLGLQFLLWYDEGEERNRGNFPPRFSGRQFPNYSSELNVNALELEDSALYLCASSRGLAEYNEQFFGPGTRLTVL.

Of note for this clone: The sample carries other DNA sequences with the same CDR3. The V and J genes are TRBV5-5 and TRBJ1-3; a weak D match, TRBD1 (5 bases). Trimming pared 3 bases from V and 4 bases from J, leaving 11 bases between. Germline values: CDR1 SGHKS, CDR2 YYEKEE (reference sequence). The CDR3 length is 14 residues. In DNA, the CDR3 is TGTGCCAGCAGCTCAATAAGGGGAGGAAACACCATATATTTT. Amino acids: CASSSIRGGNTIYF.

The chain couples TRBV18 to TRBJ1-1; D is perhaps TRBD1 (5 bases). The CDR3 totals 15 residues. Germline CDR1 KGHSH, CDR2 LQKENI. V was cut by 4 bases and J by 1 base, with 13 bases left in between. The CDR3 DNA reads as TGTGCCAGCTCACAACGGGGGGTTTGGAACACTGAAGCTTTCTTT. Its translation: CASSQRGVWNTEAFF.

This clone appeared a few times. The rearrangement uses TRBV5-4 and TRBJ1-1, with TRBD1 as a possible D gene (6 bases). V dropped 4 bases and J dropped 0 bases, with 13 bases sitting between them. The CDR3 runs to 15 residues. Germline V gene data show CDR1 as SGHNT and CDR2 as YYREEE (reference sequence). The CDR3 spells CASSRPGHLNTEAFF. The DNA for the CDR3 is TGTGCCAGCAGCAGACCGGGACACTTGAACACTGAAGCTTTCTTT.

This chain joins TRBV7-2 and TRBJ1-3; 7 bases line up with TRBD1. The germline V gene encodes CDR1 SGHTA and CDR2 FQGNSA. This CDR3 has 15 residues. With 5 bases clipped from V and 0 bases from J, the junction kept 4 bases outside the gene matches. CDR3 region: CASSQDRTSGNTIYF. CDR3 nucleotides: TGTGCCAGCAGCCAGGACAGGACCTCTGGAAACACCATATATTTT. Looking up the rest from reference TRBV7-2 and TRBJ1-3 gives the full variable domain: GAGVSQSPSNKVTEKGKDVELRCDPISGHTALYWYRQSLGQGLEFLIYFQGNSAPDKSGLPSDRFSAERTGGSVSTLTIQRTQQEDSAVYLCASSQDRTSGNTIYFGEGSWLTVV.

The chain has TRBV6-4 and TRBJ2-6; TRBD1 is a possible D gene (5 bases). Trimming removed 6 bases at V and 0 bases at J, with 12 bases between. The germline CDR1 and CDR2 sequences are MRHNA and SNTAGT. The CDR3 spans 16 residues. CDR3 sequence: CASSDGHHSGANVLTF. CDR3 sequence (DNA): TGTGCCAGCAGCGACGGACACCACTCTGGGGCCAACGTCCTGACTTTC.

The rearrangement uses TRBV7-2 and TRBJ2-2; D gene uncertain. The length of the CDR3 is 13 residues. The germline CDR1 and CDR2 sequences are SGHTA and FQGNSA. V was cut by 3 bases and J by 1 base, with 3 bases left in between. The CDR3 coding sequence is TGTGCCAGCAGCTTCTTGAACACCGGGGAGCTGTTTTTT. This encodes CASSFLNTGELFF.

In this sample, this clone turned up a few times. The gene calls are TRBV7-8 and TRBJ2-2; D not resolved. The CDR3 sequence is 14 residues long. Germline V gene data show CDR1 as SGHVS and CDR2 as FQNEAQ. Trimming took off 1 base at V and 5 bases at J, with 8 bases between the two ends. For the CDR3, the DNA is TGTGCCAGCAGCTTAGGAGAACTGACCGGGGAGCTGTTTTTT. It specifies CASSLGELTGELFF.

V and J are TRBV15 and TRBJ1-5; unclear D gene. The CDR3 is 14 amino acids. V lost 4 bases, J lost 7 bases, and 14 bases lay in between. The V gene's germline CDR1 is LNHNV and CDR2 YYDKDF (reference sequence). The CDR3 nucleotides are TGTGCCACCAGCATGGGCCTGTCCAACCAGCCCCAGCATTTT. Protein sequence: CATSMGLSNQPQHF. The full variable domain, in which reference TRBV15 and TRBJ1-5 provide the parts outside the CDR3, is DAMVIQNPRYQVTQFGKPVTLSCSQTLNHNVMYWYQQKSSQAPKLLFHYYDKDFNNEADTPDNFQSRRPNTSFCFLDIRSPGLGDTAMYLCATSMGLSNQPQHFGDGTRLSIL.

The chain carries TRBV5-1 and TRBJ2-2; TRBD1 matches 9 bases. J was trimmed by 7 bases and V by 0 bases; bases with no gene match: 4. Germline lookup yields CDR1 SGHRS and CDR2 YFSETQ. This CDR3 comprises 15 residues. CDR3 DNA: TGCGCCAGCAGCTTGGCGGGACAGGGTTACGGGGAGCTGTTTTTT. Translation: CASSLAGQGYGELFF.

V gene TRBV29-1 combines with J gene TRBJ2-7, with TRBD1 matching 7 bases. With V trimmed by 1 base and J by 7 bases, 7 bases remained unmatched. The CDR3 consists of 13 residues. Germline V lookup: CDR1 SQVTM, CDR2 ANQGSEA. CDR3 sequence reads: CSVEGTGSGEQYF. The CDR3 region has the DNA TGCAGCGTTGAAGGGACAGGTTCCGGGGAGCAGTACTTC.

CDR3 sequence: CASSRWRDRIDNEQFF. For the CDR3, the DNA is TGTGCCAGCAGCCGTTGGCGGGACAGGATAGACAATGAGCAGTTCTTC. The rearrangement joins TRBV7-6 to TRBJ2-1; 8 bases are shared with TRBD1. Germline V gives CDR1 SGHVS, CDR2 FNYEAQ. CDR3 size: 16 residues. V dropped 5 bases and J dropped 5; count of bases not matched to a gene: 11.

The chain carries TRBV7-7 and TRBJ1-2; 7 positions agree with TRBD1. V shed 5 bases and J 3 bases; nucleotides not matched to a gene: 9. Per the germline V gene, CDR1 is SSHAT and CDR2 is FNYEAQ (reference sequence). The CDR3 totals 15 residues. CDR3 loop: CASSHTQGGHYGYTF. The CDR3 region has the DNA TGTGCCAGCAGCCACACCCAAGGGGGCCACTATGGCTACACCTTC.

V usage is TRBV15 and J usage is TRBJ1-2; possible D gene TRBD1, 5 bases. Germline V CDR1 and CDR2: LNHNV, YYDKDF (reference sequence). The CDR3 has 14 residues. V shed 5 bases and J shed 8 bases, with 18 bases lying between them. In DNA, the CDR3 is TGTGCCACCAGCTCCACTTCAGAAAGGGGCGGCTACACCTTC. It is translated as CATSSTSERGGYTF.

CDR3 sequence reads: CASSLAPGTEAFF. CDR3 sequence (DNA): TGTGCCAGCAGCTTAGCCCCGGGGACTGAAGCTTTCTTT. V gene TRBV11-2 combines with J gene TRBJ1-1; D gene ambiguous. Trimming took 1 base from V and 5 from J, leaving 8 bases between them. This CDR3 spans 13 amino acids. Germline V gene data show CDR1 as SGHAT and CDR2 as FQNNGV.

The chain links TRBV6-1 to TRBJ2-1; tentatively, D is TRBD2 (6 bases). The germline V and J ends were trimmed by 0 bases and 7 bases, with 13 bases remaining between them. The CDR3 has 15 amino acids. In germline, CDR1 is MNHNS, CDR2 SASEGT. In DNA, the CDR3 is TGTGCCAGCAGTGAAGCTATGGGGGGAGAGAATGAGCAGTTCTTC. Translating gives CASSEAMGGENEQFF.

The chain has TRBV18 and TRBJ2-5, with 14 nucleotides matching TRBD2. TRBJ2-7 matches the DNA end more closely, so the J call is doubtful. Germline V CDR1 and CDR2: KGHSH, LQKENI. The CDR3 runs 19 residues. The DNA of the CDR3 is TGTGCCAGCTCACCACCGGGACTAGCGGGGGCCGGCGGGGTTTACGAGCAGTACTTC. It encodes CASSPPGLAGAGGVYEQYF.

The CDR3 nucleotides are TGTGCCTGGAGTTTTGGACAGGGGGCCAACGAGCAGTACTTC. Protein sequence: CAWSFGQGANEQYF. V usage is TRBV30 and J usage is TRBJ2-7, with 11 bases matching TRBD1. V was pared by 2 bases and J by 5 bases, with 5 bases of the junction left unmatched. Per germline, CDR1 GTSNPN and CDR2 SVGIG (reference sequence). This CDR3 is 14 amino acids long. Full variable domain (outside the CDR3, taken from reference TRBV30 and TRBJ2-7): SQTIHQWPATLVQPVGSPLSLECTVEGTSNPNLYWYRQAAGRGLQLLFYSVGIGQISSEVPQNLSASRPQDRQFILSSKKLLLSDSGFYLCAWSFGQGANEQYFGPGTRLTVT.

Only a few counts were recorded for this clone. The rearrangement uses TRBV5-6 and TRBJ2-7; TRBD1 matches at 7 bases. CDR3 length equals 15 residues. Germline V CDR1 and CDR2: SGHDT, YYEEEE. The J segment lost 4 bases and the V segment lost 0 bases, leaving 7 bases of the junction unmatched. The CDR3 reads CASSLAQVRGYEQYF. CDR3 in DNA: TGTGCCAGCAGCTTGGCACAGGTCAGGGGGTACGAGCAGTACTTC.

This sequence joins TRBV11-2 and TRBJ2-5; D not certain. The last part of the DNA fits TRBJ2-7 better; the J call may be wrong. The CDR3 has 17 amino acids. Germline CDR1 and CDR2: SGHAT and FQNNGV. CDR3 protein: CASSSTGGSTLSYEQYF. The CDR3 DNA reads TGTGCCAGCAGCTCGACCGGCGGTTCGACCTTATCCTACGAGCAGTACTTC.

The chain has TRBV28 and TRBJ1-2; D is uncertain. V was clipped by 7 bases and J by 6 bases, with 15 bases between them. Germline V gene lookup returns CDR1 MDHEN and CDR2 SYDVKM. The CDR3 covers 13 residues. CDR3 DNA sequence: TGTGCCAGCATTCTCAACCGGGGTAATGGCTACACCTTC. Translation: CASILNRGNGYTF.

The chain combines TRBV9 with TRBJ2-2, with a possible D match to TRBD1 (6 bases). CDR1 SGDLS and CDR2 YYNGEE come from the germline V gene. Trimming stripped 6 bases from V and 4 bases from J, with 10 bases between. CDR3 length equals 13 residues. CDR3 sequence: CASNSGVTGELFF. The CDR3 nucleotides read TGTGCCAGCAACTCAGGGGTCACCGGGGAGCTGTTTTTT.

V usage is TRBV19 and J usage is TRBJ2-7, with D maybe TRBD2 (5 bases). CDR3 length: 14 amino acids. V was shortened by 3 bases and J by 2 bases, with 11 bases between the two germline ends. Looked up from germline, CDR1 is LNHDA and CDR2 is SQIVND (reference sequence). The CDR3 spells CASSMGEGTYEQYF. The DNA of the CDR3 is TGTGCCAGTAGTATGGGCGAGGGTACCTACGAGCAGTACTTC.

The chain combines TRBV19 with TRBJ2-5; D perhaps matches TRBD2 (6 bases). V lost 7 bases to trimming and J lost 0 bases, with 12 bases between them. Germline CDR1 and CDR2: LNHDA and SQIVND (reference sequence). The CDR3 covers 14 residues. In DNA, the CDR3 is TGTGCCAGTAAAGGAGGGGACTACCAAGAGACCCAGTACTTC. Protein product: CASKGGDYQETQYF.

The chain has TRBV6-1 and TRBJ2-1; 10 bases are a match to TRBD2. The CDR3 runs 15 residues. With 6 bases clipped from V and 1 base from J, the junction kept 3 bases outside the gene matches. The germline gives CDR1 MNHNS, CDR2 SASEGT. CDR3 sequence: CASRGTSASYNEQFF. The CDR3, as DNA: TGTGCCAGCAGGGGGACTAGCGCATCCTACAATGAGCAGTTCTTC.

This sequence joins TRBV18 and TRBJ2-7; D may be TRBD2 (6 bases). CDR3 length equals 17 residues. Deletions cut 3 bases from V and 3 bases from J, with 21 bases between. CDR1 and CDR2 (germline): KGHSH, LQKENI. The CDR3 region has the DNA TGTGCCAGCTCACCTAGGCCCGGGACTTGGGCAATCTACGAGCAGTACTTC. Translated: CASSPRPGTWAIYEQYF.

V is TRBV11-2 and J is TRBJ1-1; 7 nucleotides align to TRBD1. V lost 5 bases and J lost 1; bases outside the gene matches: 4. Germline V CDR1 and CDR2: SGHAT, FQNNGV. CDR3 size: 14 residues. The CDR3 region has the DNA TGTGCCAGCAGCAGAAGGACAGGGAACACTGAAGCTTTCTTT. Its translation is CASSRRTGNTEAFF.

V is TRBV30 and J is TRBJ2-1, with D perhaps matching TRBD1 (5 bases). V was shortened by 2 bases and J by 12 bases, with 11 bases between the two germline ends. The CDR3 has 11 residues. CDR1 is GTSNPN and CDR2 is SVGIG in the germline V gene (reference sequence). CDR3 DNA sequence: TGTGCCTGGAGTCAGGGCATATGGCAGTTCTTC. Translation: CAWSQGIWQFF. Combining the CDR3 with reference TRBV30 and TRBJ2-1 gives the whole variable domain SQTIHQWPATLVQPVGSPLSLECTVEGTSNPNLYWYRQAAGRGLQLLFYSVGIGQISSEVPQNLSASRPQDRQFILSSKKLLLSDSGFYLCAWSQGIWQFFGPGTRLTVL.